Below, one T cell receptor (beta chain) is given with its context. The data were taken from a study of blood T cell repertoires in COVID-19. Method: immunoSEQ multiplex PCR; TCRdb's copy keeps in-frame clones and lacks some. The data show around 25,000 clones, roughly 73% seen once. Source material: peripheral blood. This clonotype was sampled from a human donor in a cohort sampled during active or convalescent COVID-19.

CDR3 nucleotides: TGTGCCAGTAGCATGAGACAGGTGTTGGTCTCTGGGGCCAACGTCCTGACTTTC. This codes for CASSMRQVLVSGANVLTF. The chain couples TRBV19 to TRBJ2-6; TRBD1 is a possible D gene (6 bases). The CDR3 runs to 18 residues. In germline, CDR1 is LNHDA, CDR2 SQIVND (reference sequence). V lost 6 bases and J 0 bases, leaving 18 bases between the germline ends.